The rows below give T cell receptor beta chains drawn from one sample of a study of T cells in Graves' hyperthyroidism and ophthalmopathy. TCRdb independently ran MiXCR on the multiplex PCR reads; one entry per CDR3 protein. The repertoire has hundreds of thousands of distinct CDR3 sequences, about 14% of them found once; the top ten carry roughly a tenth. The sequencing sample was made of blood. These receptors came from a woman younger than 30 with Graves' hyperthyroidism. CDR3s include the opening cysteine and the closing phenylalanine or tryptophan. A D gene is named only where the DNA matches it firmly. Rows may omit the clone size; those that give it use once, few, many or a size class.

TRBJ2-7,.,TRBD2,TRBV13,TGTGCCAGCAGCTTTTCACTAGCGGGAGGCGGACGATCTGCCTACGAGCAGTACTTC,CASSFSLAGGGRSAYEQYF
TRBJ1-5,many,.,TRBV2,TGTGCCAGCAGTCCCGGTCCTAATCAGCCCCAGCATTTT,CASSPGPNQPQHF
TRBJ1-5,many,TRBD1,TRBV28,TGTGCCAGCAACGGGGACAGGAATCAGCCCCAGCATTTT,CASNGDRNQPQHF
TRBJ1-3,few,.,TRBV25-1,TGTGCCAGCAGTGACTGGACGGCTGGAAACACCATATATTTT,CASSDWTAGNTIYF
TRBJ1-1,many,.,TRBV5-1,TGCGCCAGCAGCTTGGCCGCAGGGTTGAACACTGAAGCTTTCTTT,CASSLAAGLNTEAFF
TRBJ1-5,few,.,TRBV28,TGTGCTGCCCGTGGCCGAGGGATTTACCTCAATCAGCCCCAGCATTTT,CAARGRGIYLNQPQHF
TRBJ2-2,.,.,TRBV6-4,TGTGCCAGCAGTGACTCCCCGGGGGCGAGGACCGGGGAGCTGTTTTTT,CASSDSPGARTGELFF
TRBJ2-1,many,.,TRBV7-9,TGTGCCAGCAGCTTAGCAAGGTCGGGGAGTTACAATGAGCAGTTCTTC,CASSLARSGSYNEQFF
TRBJ1-2,once,.,TRBV4-3,TGCGCCAGCAGCCAAGACAGACAGCTGTCCTATGGCTACACCTTC,CASSQDRQLSYGYTF
TRBJ1-6,.,.,TRBV20-1,TGCAGTACAAACCTTCGAGGGGAAAATAATTCACCCCTCCACTTT,CSTNLRGENNSPLHF
TRBJ2-7,.,TRBD2,TRBV27,TGTGCCAGCAGTTGGCGGGAGAACTACGAGCAGTACTTC,CASSWRENYEQYF
TRBJ2-1,many,TRBD1,TRBV3-1,TGTGCCAGCAGCCAAGGGACAGGACAGGGGCAGTTCTTC,CASSQGTGQGQFF
TRBJ1-4,many,.,TRBV3-1,TGTGCCAGCAGCCGAACGAATGAAAAACTGTTTTTT,CASSRTNEKLFF
TRBJ1-3,few,.,TRBV7-9,TGTGCCAGCAGCTTAACCCCCTCTGGAAACACCATATATTTT,CASSLTPSGNTIYF
TRBJ2-7,many,.,TRBV28,TGTGCCAGCAGTTTTTCAGATAGGGGCAGCTACGAGCAGTACTTC,CASSFSDRGSYEQYF
TRBJ2-1,few,.,TRBV2,TGTGCCAGCAGTGAAGCGTTTAGGCTGTACTCCTACAATGAGCAGTTCTTC,CASSEAFRLYSYNEQFF
TRBJ2-1,many,TRBD2,TRBV20-1,TGCAGTGCTAGAGCGACTAGCGGGAGGTGGCGGCAGTTCTTC,CSARATSGRWRQFF
TRBJ2-7,few,TRBD2,TRBV12-3/TRBV12-4,TGTGCCAGCAGTCGTTATAGCGGGAGTGGCAACGAGCAGTACTTC,CASSRYSGSGNEQYF
TRBJ2-1,many,.,TRBV29-1,TGCAGCGCCCCTCTGAGGAATGAGCAGTTCTTC,CSAPLRNEQFF
TRBJ1-2,many,TRBD1,TRBV28,TGTGCCAGCACCGGACAGGGCTATGGCTACACCTTC,CASTGQGYGYTF
TRBJ1-2,few,.,TRBV11-2,TGTGCCAGCAGCCCTACCGGGTCGGCCGAATATGGCTACACCTTC,CASSPTGSAEYGYTF
TRBJ2-1,many,.,TRBV7-9,TGTGCCAGCAGCTTAGAAATTGAGCAGTTCTTC,CASSLEIEQFF
TRBJ2-5,.,TRBD2,TRBV24-1,TGTGCCACCAGTGATTTTGGGAGGGGTAGCGGGAGTGGTGAGACCCAGTACTTC,CATSDFGRGSGSGETQYF
TRBJ2-7,few,.,TRBV3-1,TGTGCCAGCAGCCAATCCCGCGTGTCTGAGCGCCAAACCTACGAGCAGTACTTC,CASSQSRVSERQTYEQYF
TRBJ2-5,many,.,TRBV24-1,TGTGCCACCAGTATCATGGGAGAGACCCAGTACTTC,CATSIMGETQYF
TRBJ2-1,.,.,TRBV13,TGTGCCAGCAGCTTAGGTTTTAGGGGGGGACCCTACAATGAGCAGTTCTTC,CASSLGFRGGPYNEQFF
TRBJ2-5,.,.,TRBV11-2,TGTGCCAGCAGCTCGCTTCGAAGAGACACCCAAGAGACCCAGTACTTC,CASSSLRRDTQETQYF
TRBJ1-2,many,.,TRBV6-1,TGTGCGTTGGGGCCGGCTAACTATGGCTACACCTTC,CALGPANYGYTF
TRBJ1-2,few,.,TRBV29-1,TGCAGCGTTGAAAGAGGCCCGGACTATGGCTACACCTTC,CSVERGPDYGYTF
TRBJ1-5,many,.,TRBV27,TGTGCCAGCAGTTCCCTAACAGGGCCCTGGCAGCCCCAGCATTTT,CASSSLTGPWQPQHF
TRBJ1-5,many,TRBD1,TRBV6-1,TGTGCCAGCAGTCGGGACAGGGGGCTAAATCAGCCCCAGCATTTT,CASSRDRGLNQPQHF
TRBJ2-7,few,TRBD2,TRBV7-2,TGTGCCAGCAGCCAAGATGGTAGCGGGCCATACGAGCAGTACTTC,CASSQDGSGPYEQYF
TRBJ2-2,many,.,TRBV30,TGTGCCTGGAGTAGGATGAACACCGGGGAGCTGTTTTTT,CAWSRMNTGELFF
TRBJ2-2,few,.,TRBV3-1,TGTGCCAGCAGCCATTTAACGGTGAACACCGGGGAGCTGTTTTTT,CASSHLTVNTGELFF
TRBJ1-2,.,.,TRBV29-1,TGCAGCGTTGTACTGCTGGGGGGGGGCTACACCTTC,CSVVLLGGGYTF
TRBJ2-1,many,TRBD2,TRBV20-1,TGCAGTGCACCTGGACTAGGGAATGAGCAGTTCTTC,CSAPGLGNEQFF
TRBJ2-5,few,.,TRBV24-1,TGTGCCACCAGTGATTGGACCGGGGGAGAGACCCAGTACTTC,CATSDWTGGETQYF
TRBJ2-5,many,.,TRBV18,TGTGCCAGCTCACCAAGCGGGTCACCGCTGGAGACCCAGTACTTC,CASSPSGSPLETQYF
TRBJ2-5,many,TRBD2,TRBV11-2,TGTGCCAGCAGCTTAGAAGCTAGCGGCAGGAAGACCCAGTACTTC,CASSLEASGRKTQYF
TRBJ2-2,few,.,TRBV4-3,TGCGCCAGCAGCCATCCCCGCGGGACAGCAAACACCGGGGAGCTGTTTTTT,CASSHPRGTANTGELFF
TRBJ2-7,many,.,TRBV28,TGTGCCAGTTCTGGCCAGCTGAAGTCCTACGAGCAGTACTTC,CASSGQLKSYEQYF
TRBJ2-7,.,.,TRBV18,TGTGCCAGCTCACCTATAGGGACCCTGAAAAACTACGAGCAGTACTTC,CASSPIGTLKNYEQYF
TRBJ2-7,many,TRBD1,TRBV27,TGTGCCAGCAGTAAAAGACAGGGTCTAATCCCCTACGAGCAGTACTTC,CASSKRQGLIPYEQYF
TRBJ2-7,many,.,TRBV7-9,TGTGCCAGCAGGACTGACCGGGACTTCTACGAGCAGTACTTC,CASRTDRDFYEQYF
TRBJ2-3,.,TRBD1,TRBV24-1,TGTGCCACCAGTGGACGCCCCTGGACAGGAGCAGATACGCAGTATTTT,CATSGRPWTGADTQYF
TRBJ2-1,many,TRBD1,TRBV12-3/TRBV12-4,TGTGCCAGCAGTTCTCAGACAGGGGGTTCCTACAATGAGCAGTTCTTC,CASSSQTGGSYNEQFF
TRBJ1-5,.,.,TRBV20-1,TGCAGTGCTAGTCAACCGGGGTCGAGCAATCAGCCCCAGCATTTT,CSASQPGSSNQPQHF
TRBJ2-5,many,.,TRBV7-9,TGTGCCAGCAGCTTAGGACCGTTACCCAAGGAGACCCAGTACTTC,CASSLGPLPKETQYF
TRBJ2-2,few,.,TRBV10-2,TGCGCCAGCATAGGGTGGACCGGGGAGCTGTTTTTT,CASIGWTGELFF
TRBJ2-1,few,TRBD1,TRBV30,TGTGCCTGTCACCAGGGGGCCCCCCGAACTTACAATGAGCAGTTCTTC,CACHQGAPRTYNEQFF
TRBJ2-7,few,TRBD1,TRBV20-1,TGCAGTGTCGACAGGGACTACGAGCAGTACTTC,CSVDRDYEQYF
TRBJ1-2,many,.,TRBV18,TGTGCCAGCTCACCACTTGACTATGGCTACACCTTC,CASSPLDYGYTF
TRBJ1-1,few,TRBD1,TRBV27,TGTGCCAGCAGTTTGGGGACAGGGCCCCCTGAAGCTTTCTTT,CASSLGTGPPEAFF
TRBJ2-1,few,TRBD2,TRBV19,TGTGCCAGTAAGACTAGCGGGTACGGCTCCTACAATGAGCAGTTCTTC,CASKTSGYGSYNEQFF
TRBJ2-3,many,.,TRBV7-8,TGTGCCAGCAGCTTAGAGGCCAGCACAGATACGCAGTATTTT,CASSLEASTDTQYF